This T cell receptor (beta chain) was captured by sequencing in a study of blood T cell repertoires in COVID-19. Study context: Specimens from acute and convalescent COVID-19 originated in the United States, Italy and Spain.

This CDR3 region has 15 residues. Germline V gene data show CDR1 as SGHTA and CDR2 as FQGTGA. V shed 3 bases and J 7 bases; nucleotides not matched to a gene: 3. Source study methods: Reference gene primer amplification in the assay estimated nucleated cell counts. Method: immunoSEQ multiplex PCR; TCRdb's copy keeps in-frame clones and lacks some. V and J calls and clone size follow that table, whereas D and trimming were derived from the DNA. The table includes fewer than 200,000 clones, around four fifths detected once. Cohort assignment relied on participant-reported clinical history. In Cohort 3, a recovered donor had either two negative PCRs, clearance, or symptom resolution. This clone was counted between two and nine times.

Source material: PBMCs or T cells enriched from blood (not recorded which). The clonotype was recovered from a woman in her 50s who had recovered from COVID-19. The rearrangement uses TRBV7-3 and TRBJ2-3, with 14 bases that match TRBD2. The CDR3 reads CASSLTSGGANTQYF. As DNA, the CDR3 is TGTGCCAGCAGCTTGACTAGCGGGGGGGCGAATACGCAGTATTTT.